The 10 T cell receptor beta chains in this list originate from one sample, sequenced in a study of patients and donors after allogeneic stem cell transplantation. TCRdb reprocessed the RT-PCR reads with MiXCR, giving one entry per CDR3 protein. The sample lists about 960,000 distinct CDR3 sequences, over 15% occurring once. Sequenced input: blood, either unsorted or a sorted T cell fraction (not recorded which). The receptors derive from a human donor who was either an allogeneic HSCT recipient or a stem cell or donor lymphocyte infusion donor (not recorded which). It is not recorded whose cells these are; they may come from a transplant donor.

This clonotype was detected only once. The chain links TRBV2 to TRBJ2-7, with D possibly TRBD1 on 6 matching bases. In germline, CDR1 is SNHLY, CDR2 FYNNEI. Trimming removed 4 bases from V and 0 bases from J, with 25 bases in between. The CDR3 length is 19 residues. The CDR3 is CASSVFRVVAGDHSYEQYF. The CDR3, as DNA: TGTGCCAGCAGTGTTTTTCGAGTAGTGGCAGGGGATCACTCCTACGAGCAGTACTTC.

The CDR3 nucleotides are TGTGCCAGCAGGCTCAAGGGGGGTTCACCCCTCCACTTT. It translates to CASRLKGGSPLHF. The V call is TRBV12-3 or TRBV12-4, the J call TRBJ1-6; D may be TRBD1 (6 bases). With 6 bases removed from V and 9 bases from J, the gap between germline ends came to 12 bases. The CDR3 totals 13 residues.

This chain joins TRBV20-1 and TRBJ1-2; TRBD1 agrees at 11 bases. V was clipped by 5 bases and J by 1 base; unmatched bases: 9. Per germline, CDR1 DFQATT and CDR2 SNEGSKA (reference sequence). There are 16 residues in the CDR3. CDR3 region: CSAYTSGTGGNYGYTF. For the CDR3, the DNA is TGCAGTGCTTATACTAGCGGGACAGGGGGTAACTATGGCTACACCTTC.

This clonotype was seen a few times. The chain combines TRBV28 with TRBJ2-7, with D uncertain. Trimming pared 6 bases from V and 4 bases from J, leaving 10 bases between. Germline assignment: CDR1 MDHEN and CDR2 SYDVKM. This CDR3 is built from 12 residues. For the CDR3, the DNA is TGTGCCAGCAGCACCCGGTTATACGAGCAGTACTTC. It encodes CASSTRLYEQYF.

The CDR3 here is CASTHLRYEQYF. The CDR3 DNA reads as TGTGCCAGCACCCACCTCAGATACGAGCAGTACTTC. This chain joins TRBV7-9 and TRBJ2-7; D gene ambiguous. The CDR3 is 12 amino acids. Germline V gene sequence: CDR1 SEHNR, CDR2 FQNEAQ (reference sequence). V dropped 7 bases and J dropped 4 bases, with 11 bases sitting between them.

This clonotype was recorded a few times. This chain joins TRBV18 and TRBJ2-3; 8 bases match TRBD2. After removal of 3 bases from V and 2 bases from J, the junction contained 10 bases not matched to a gene. The CDR3 has 17 residues. Germline V CDR1 and CDR2: KGHSH, LQKENI. The chain's CDR3 is CASSPQRERESTDTQYF. The CDR3 coding sequence is TGTGCCAGCTCACCCCAGAGGGAGCGGGAGTCCACAGATACGCAGTATTTT.

This sequence joins TRBV3-1 and TRBJ2-1; D possibly corresponds to TRBD2 (6 bases). Trimming took 5 bases from V and 2 from J, leaving 16 bases between them. CDR1 is LGHDT, CDR2 YNNKEL, per germline (reference sequence). This CDR3 region has 16 residues. The DNA for the CDR3 is TGTGCCAGCAGCGCTCAGGGCGGGATCACCTACAATGAGCAGTTCTTC. The encoded protein is CASSAQGGITYNEQFF.

The chain employs TRBV15 and TRBJ1-1; D is uncertain. Germline assignment: CDR1 LNHNV and CDR2 YYDKDF (reference sequence). Trimming shortened V by 0 bases and J by 1 base, and 9 bases separated the two germline ends. The CDR3 is made up of 15 amino acids. For the CDR3, the DNA is TGTGCCACCAGCAGAGAAGCGAGGGAGAACACTGAAGCTTTCTTT. Its translation: CATSREARENTEAFF.

The chain is built from TRBV6-1 and TRBJ1-1; no reliable D call. Trimming took 10 bases from V and 0 from J, leaving 15 bases between them. This CDR3 is 14 amino acids long. Per germline, CDR1 MNHNS and CDR2 SASEGT. CDR3 coding DNA: TGTGCCACAACCACCGGAGTCATGAACACTGAAGCTTTCTTT. Its translation is CATTTGVMNTEAFF.

This chain uses TRBV5-6 with TRBJ1-2, with D perhaps TRBD1 (5 bases). The V and J ends lost 3 bases and 4 bases respectively, with 10 bases between them. This CDR3 is 13 amino acids long. Germline loops: CDR1 SGHDT, CDR2 YYEEEE. CDR3 in amino acids: CASSSGGPYGYTF. In nucleotides, the CDR3 is TGTGCCAGCAGCTCGGGGGGTCCCTATGGCTACACCTTC.